This T cell receptor (beta chain) originates from a study of T cell responses to AZD1222 COVID-19 vaccine. General study points: White British ancestry dominated among donors, who included more females, and clonal diversity was possibly underestimated. Spike-specific TCRs gained breadth and depth after people received two AZD1222 doses. Dominant at 160-218 and 743-854, vaccine-associated CD4 TCRs also spanned spike.

Sequencing used immunoSEQ multiplex PCR; TCRdb keeps in-frame clones, though not all of them. The top ten clones hold roughly 8.4% of a sample with 150,000 to 200,000 clones, around 93% of them seen once. The CDR3 runs to 13 residues. Per the germline V gene, CDR1 is SGHNT and CDR2 is YYREEE (reference sequence). The ends were cut back, 3 bases at V and 3 bases at J, with 10 bases in the middle. About this clone itself: Its antigen is currently unknown.

The receptor was derived from an adult in good health. This chain connects TRBV5-4 to TRBJ2-7; perhaps TRBD2 as D (6 bases). The starting material was peripheral blood, obtained on day 0 of AZD1222 vaccination. Here the CDR3 reads CASSWGGNYEQYF. DNA of the CDR3: TGTGCCAGCAGCTGGGGCGGGAACTACGAGCAGTACTTC.